Each of the 21 T cell receptor beta chains below was sequenced from the same sample in a study of shared clonotypes between healthy human individuals. Measured with immunoSEQ multiplex PCR; TCRdb has only the in-frame clones, and not every one. The data contain nearly 1 million clones, more than 75% of them singletons. What was sequenced was memory CD4+ T cells sorted from blood. Subset here: CD45RA-negative fraction. The source is a man younger than 35 in good health.

The rearrangement uses TRBV11-2 and TRBJ2-1; D remains unclear. V was shortened by 5 bases and J by 2 bases, with 7 bases between the two germline ends. This CDR3 contains 13 residues. Germline-derived CDR1 and CDR2 are SGHAT and FQNNGV. CDR3 coding DNA: TGTGCCAGCAGCGCGGCTACCTACAATGAGCAGTTCTTC. Its translation: CASSAATYNEQFF. The full variable domain, in which reference TRBV11-2 and TRBJ2-1 provide the parts outside the CDR3, is EAGVAQSPRYKIIEKRQSVAFWCNPISGHATLYWYQQILGQGPKLLIQFQNNGVVDDSQLPKDRFSAERLKGVDSTLKIQPAKLEDSAVYLCASSAATYNEQFFGPGTRLTVL.

This CDR3 is CASSGGTAGNTIYF. CDR3 nucleotide sequence: TGCGCCAGCAGCGGAGGGACAGCTGGAAACACCATATATTTT. This chain links TRBV5-1 with TRBJ1-3; 7 bases fit TRBD1. This CDR3 comprises 14 residues. V gave up 4 bases and J gave up 2 bases; unmatched junction bases: 3. The germline V gene has CDR1 SGHRS and CDR2 YFSETQ.

This clone has a count of ten or more. The V gene is TRBV5-1, the J gene TRBJ2-4, with TRBD2 as a possible D gene (6 bases). This CDR3 is built from 16 residues. V lost 4 bases and J lost 0, with 14 bases in between. Germline CDR1 is SGHRS and CDR2 is YFSETQ. The DNA for the CDR3 is TGCGCCAGCAGCCCGAGTCCCGGGGGAGCCAAAAACATTCAGTACTTC. Translating gives CASSPSPGGAKNIQYF.

This chain joins TRBV19 and TRBJ1-1, with TRBD1 as a possible D gene (6 bases). This CDR3 has 14 amino acids. The V end was cut by 5 bases, the J end by 3 bases, with 13 bases between. Germline V gene sequence: CDR1 LNHDA, CDR2 SQIVND (reference sequence). CDR3 in amino acids: CASSHREGDTEAFF. For the CDR3, the DNA is TGTGCCAGTAGTCACAGGGAGGGGGACACTGAAGCTTTCTTT.

The chain uses TRBV6-1 and TRBJ2-3, with 9 bases aligning to TRBD1. There are 20 residues in the CDR3. The ends lost 4 bases at V and 0 bases at J; junction bases unmatched: 17. Germline V gene sequence: CDR1 MNHNS, CDR2 SASEGT. The CDR3 bases are TGTGCCAGCAGTGTTATGCCGGGACAGGGATCTAGGCGGAGCACAGATACGCAGTATTTT. It encodes CASSVMPGQGSRRSTDTQYF.

The gene calls are TRBV15 and TRBJ1-3; D is unresolved. This CDR3 has 17 amino acids. From germline, CDR1 is LNHNV and CDR2 YYDKDF (reference sequence). V was cut by 2 bases and J by 0 bases, with 14 bases left in between. CDR3 sequence reads: CATSRKGEVFSGNTIYF. The CDR3 DNA follows: TGTGCCACCAGCAGAAAGGGAGAAGTGTTCTCTGGAAACACCATATATTTT.

This chain connects TRBV9 to TRBJ2-3; 7 positions match TRBD2. CDR1 SGDLS and CDR2 YYNGEE come from the germline V gene. This CDR3 region has 15 residues. V was pared by 2 bases and J by 1 base, with 4 bases of the junction left unmatched. CDR3 DNA sequence: TGTGCCAGCAGCGTTGCGGGAGTGGGCACAGATACGCAGTATTTT. It encodes CASSVAGVGTDTQYF.

The rearrangement joins TRBV20-1 to TRBJ2-7; no clear D. This CDR3 comprises 11 residues. With 5 bases removed from V and 9 bases from J, the gap between germline ends came to 14 bases. The V gene's germline CDR1 is DFQATT and CDR2 SNEGSKA (reference sequence). The CDR3 sequence: CSAYDRVWQYF. For the CDR3, the DNA is TGCAGTGCTTACGACCGGGTTTGGCAGTACTTC.

This sequence joins TRBV5-3 and TRBJ1-2; D gene uncertain. TRBV5-3 is placed among ORFs of uncertain function. This CDR3 spans 15 amino acids. Trimming removed 6 bases at V and 4 bases at J, with 19 bases between. As DNA, the CDR3 is TGTGCCAGAATGGCGGGCGTAACTGCTTTCTATGGCTACACCTTC. Its protein is CARMAGVTAFYGYTF.

V gene TRBV30 combines with J gene TRBJ2-7, with D maybe TRBD1 (6 bases). Per the germline V gene, CDR1 is GTSNPN and CDR2 is SVGIG (reference sequence). The V and J ends lost 6 bases and 2 bases respectively, with 17 bases between them. The CDR3 totals 14 residues. CDR3 region: CACTTQGETYEQYF. The CDR3 nucleotides read TGTGCCTGCACTACACAGGGTGAGACCTACGAGCAGTACTTC.

Comments on this clone: Additional DNA sequences in this sample encode the identical CDR3. The V and J genes are TRBV10-3 and TRBJ2-5; D is undetermined. The V gene lost 0 bases and the J gene lost 5 bases, with 1 base spanning the gap. CDR1 and CDR2 (germline): ENHRY, SYGVKD. This CDR3 has 11 amino acids. CDR3 in DNA: TGTGCCATCAGTGAGTCTGAGACCCAGTACTTC. Translating it yields CAISESETQYF.

CDR3 residues: CSVEVTTEAFF. The CDR3 bases are TGCAGCGTTGAGGTCACCACTGAAGCTTTCTTT. The chain employs TRBV29-1 and TRBJ1-1; D is unresolved. Trimming took 3 bases from V and 4 from J, leaving 6 bases between them. Germline V gene sequence: CDR1 SQVTM, CDR2 ANQGSEA. This CDR3 region has 11 residues.

This clone was picked up a small number of times. This sample also contains other DNA sequences that code for the same CDR3. The chain joins TRBV19 to TRBJ1-5, with no clear D. This CDR3 has 12 amino acids. V gave up 3 bases and J gave up 9 bases, with 9 bases separating them. Germline V lookup: CDR1 LNHDA, CDR2 SQIVND (reference sequence). The CDR3: CASSIPLGPQHF. CDR3 bases: TGTGCCAGTAGTATCCCCCTTGGGCCCCAGCATTTT.

The V and J genes are TRBV5-4 and TRBJ2-3; no firm D call. The CDR3 is 14 amino acids. Germline CDR1 SGHNT, CDR2 YYREEE (reference sequence). Deletions cut 3 bases from V and 3 bases from J, with 11 bases between. CDR3 nucleotide sequence: TGTGCCAGCAGCTCCGACCAGAGGACAGATACGCAGTATTTT. Amino acids: CASSSDQRTDTQYF. Variable domain in full (rest from reference TRBV5-4 and TRBJ2-3): ETGVTQSPTHLIKTRGQQVTLRCSSQSGHNTVSWYQQALGQGPQFIFQYYREEENGRGNFPPRFSGLQFPNYSSELNVNALELDDSALYLCASSSDQRTDTQYFGPGTRLTVL.

The chain carries TRBV5-5 and TRBJ1-2, with D possibly TRBD1 on 6 matching bases. The germline gives CDR1 SGHKS, CDR2 YYEKEE (reference sequence). The V and J ends lost 0 bases and 4 bases respectively, with 13 bases between them. The CDR3 extends over 15 amino acids. CDR3 nucleotide sequence: TGTGCCAGCAGCTTGGGGGCAGGGGAGGCCTATGGCTACACCTTC. It translates to CASSLGAGEAYGYTF.

CDR3 sequence: CASSLKGLNSPLHF. The CDR3 DNA reads TGTGCCAGCAGCTTGAAAGGGCTAAATTCACCCCTCCACTTT. The chain couples TRBV5-4 to TRBJ1-6; D remains ambiguous. The V and J ends lost 1 base and 7 bases respectively, with 9 bases between them. This CDR3 spans 14 amino acids. Germline V gene data show CDR1 as SGHNT and CDR2 as YYREEE (reference sequence).

The genes are TRBV6-1 and TRBJ2-7; 8 nucleotides agree with TRBD1. With V trimmed by 1 base and J by 2 bases, 7 bases remained unmatched. The CDR3 sequence is 16 residues long. CDR1 MNHNS and CDR2 SASEGT come from the germline V gene. The chain's CDR3 is CASSEGVGTGAYEQYF. The CDR3 coding sequence is TGTGCCAGCAGTGAAGGGGTGGGGACAGGCGCCTACGAGCAGTACTTC.

CDR3 protein: CASSQGFQETQYF. The CDR3 DNA is TGTGCCAGCAGCCAGGGGTTCCAAGAGACCCAGTACTTC. V gene TRBV11-2 combines with J gene TRBJ2-5; a weak D match, TRBD1 (6 bases). The V end was cut by 5 bases, the J end by 1 base, with 8 bases between. Germline CDR1 and CDR2: SGHAT and FQNNGV. This CDR3 comprises 13 residues. The full variable domain, rest sourced from reference TRBV11-2 and TRBJ2-5, is EAGVAQSPRYKIIEKRQSVAFWCNPISGHATLYWYQQILGQGPKLLIQFQNNGVVDDSQLPKDRFSAERLKGVDSTLKIQPAKLEDSAVYLCASSQGFQETQYFGPGTRLLVL.

This chain uses TRBV7-2 with TRBJ1-3; TRBD1 might be the D (5 bases). This CDR3 has 13 residues. V was clipped by 5 bases and J by 4 bases, with 9 bases between them. Germline loops: CDR1 SGHTA, CDR2 FQGNSA. CDR3 bases: TGTGCCAGCAGCGGGGCGTGGGGAAACACCATATATTTT. Its translation: CASSGAWGNTIYF.

J is TRBJ2-7 and V is TRBV6-1, with D possibly TRBD1 on 6 matching bases. Germline V gene data show CDR1 as MNHNS and CDR2 as SASEGT. Trimming removed 6 bases at V and 3 bases at J, with 9 bases between. CDR3 size: 12 residues. The CDR3 nucleotides read TGTGCCAGCAGCGACAGGCGCTACGAGCAGTACTTC. Protein product: CASSDRRYEQYF.

CDR3 sequence: CAWRGGSRDGNQPQHF. The CDR3 nucleotides are TGTGCCTGGAGGGGGGGTTCCAGGGATGGAAATCAGCCCCAGCATTTT. The chain uses TRBV30 and TRBJ1-5, with D tentatively TRBD1 (5 bases). The V gene lost 3 bases and the J gene lost 4 bases, with 19 bases spanning the gap. Germline V CDR1 and CDR2: GTSNPN, SVGIG (reference sequence). The CDR3 runs to 16 residues.